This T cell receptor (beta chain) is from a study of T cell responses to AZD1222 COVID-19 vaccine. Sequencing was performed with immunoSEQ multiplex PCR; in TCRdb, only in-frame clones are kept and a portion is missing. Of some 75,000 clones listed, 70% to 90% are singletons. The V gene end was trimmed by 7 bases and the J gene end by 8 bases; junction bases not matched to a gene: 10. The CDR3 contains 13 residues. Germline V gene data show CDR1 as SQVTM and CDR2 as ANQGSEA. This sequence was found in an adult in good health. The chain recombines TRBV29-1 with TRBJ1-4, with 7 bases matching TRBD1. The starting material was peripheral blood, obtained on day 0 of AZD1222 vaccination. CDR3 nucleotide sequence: TGCAGCGCTGGGCAGGGGGGGGAGGAAAAACTGTTTTTT. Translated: CSAGQGGEEKLFF.